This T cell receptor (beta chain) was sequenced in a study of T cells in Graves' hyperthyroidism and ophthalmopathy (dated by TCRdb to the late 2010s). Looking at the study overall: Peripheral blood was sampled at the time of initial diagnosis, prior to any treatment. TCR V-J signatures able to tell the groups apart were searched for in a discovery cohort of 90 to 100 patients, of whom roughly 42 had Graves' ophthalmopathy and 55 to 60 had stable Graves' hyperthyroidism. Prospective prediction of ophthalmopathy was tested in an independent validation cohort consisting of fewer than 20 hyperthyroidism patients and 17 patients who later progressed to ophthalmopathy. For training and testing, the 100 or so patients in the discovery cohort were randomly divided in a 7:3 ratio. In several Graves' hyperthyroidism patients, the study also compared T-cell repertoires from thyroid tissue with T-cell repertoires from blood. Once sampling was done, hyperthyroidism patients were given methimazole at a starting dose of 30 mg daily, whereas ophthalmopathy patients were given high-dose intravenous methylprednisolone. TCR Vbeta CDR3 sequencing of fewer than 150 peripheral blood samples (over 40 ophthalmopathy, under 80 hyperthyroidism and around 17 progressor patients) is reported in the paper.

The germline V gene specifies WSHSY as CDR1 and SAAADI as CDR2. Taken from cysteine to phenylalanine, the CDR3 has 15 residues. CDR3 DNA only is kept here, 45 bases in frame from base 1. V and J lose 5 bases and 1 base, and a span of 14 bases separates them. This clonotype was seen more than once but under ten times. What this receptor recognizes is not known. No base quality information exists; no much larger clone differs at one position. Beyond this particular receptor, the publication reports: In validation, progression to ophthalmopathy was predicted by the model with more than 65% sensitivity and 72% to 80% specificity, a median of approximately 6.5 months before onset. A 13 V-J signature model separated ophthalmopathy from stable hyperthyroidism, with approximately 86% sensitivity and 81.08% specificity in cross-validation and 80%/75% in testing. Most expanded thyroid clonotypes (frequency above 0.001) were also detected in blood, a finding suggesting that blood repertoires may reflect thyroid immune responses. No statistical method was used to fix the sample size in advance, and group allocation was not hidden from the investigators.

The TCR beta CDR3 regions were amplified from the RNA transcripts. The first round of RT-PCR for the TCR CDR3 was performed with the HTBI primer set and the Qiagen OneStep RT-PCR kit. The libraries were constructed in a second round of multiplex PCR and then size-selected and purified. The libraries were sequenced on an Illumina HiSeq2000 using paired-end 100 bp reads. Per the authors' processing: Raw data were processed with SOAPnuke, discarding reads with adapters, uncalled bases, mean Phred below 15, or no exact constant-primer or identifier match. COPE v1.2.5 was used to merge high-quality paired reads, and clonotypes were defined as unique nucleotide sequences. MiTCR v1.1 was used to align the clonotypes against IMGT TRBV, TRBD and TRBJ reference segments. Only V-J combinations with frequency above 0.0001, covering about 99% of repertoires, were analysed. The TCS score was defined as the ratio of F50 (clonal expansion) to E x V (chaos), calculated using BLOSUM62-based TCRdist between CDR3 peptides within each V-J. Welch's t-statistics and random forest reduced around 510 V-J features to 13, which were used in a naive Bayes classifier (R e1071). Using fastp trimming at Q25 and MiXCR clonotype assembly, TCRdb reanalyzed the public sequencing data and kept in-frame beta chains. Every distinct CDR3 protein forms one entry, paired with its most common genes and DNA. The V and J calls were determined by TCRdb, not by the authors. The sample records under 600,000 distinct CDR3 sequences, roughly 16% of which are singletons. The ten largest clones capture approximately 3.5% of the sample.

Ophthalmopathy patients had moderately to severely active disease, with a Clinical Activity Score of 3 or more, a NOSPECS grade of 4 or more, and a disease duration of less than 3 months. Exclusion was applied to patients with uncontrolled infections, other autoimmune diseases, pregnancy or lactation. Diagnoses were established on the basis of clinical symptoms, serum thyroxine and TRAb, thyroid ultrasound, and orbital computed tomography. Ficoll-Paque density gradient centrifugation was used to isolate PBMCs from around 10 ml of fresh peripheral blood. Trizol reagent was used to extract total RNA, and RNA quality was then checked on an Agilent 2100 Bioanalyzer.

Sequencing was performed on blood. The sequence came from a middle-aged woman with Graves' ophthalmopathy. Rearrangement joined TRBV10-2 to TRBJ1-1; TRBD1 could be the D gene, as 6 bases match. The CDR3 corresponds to CASSTIQGWNTEAFF. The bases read TGCGCCAGCAGTACTATACAGGGCTGGAACACTGAAGCTTTCTTT.